Listed below are T cell receptor beta chains from one sample, sequenced in a study of early T cells in non-severe SARS-CoV-2 infection. TCRdb re-called the 5' RACE reads with MiXCR, one entry per CDR3 protein. The repertoire consists of 30,000 to 40,000 distinct CDR3 sequences, with over 8.5% occurring once and the leading ten covering roughly 13%. The sequencing input was whole blood. The source of these receptors is an adult who was a healthcare worker with PCR-confirmed SARS-CoV-2 infection or an uninfected control (not recorded which). Each CDR3 is given with its conserved first and last residue. A D gene is named only where the DNA matches it firmly. Some rows have no size entry. The others give once, few or many, or a class for an expanded clone.

v_call	j_call	d_call	clone_size	cdr3_nt	cdr3_aa
TRBV11-3	TRBJ1-1	-	many	TGTGCCAGCAGCTTAGGGGCGAGGAACACTGAAGCTTTCTTT	CASSLGARNTEAFF
TRBV7-6	TRBJ1-3	-	many	TGTGCCAGCAGCCGGGAGCACATCTCTGAAAACACCATATATTTT	CASSREHISENTIYF
TRBV3-1	TRBJ2-5	-	many	TGTGCCAGCAGTCCGACAGACCAAGAGACCCAGTACTTC	CASSPTDQETQYF
TRBV19	TRBJ1-2	TRBD1	many	TGTGCCAGTACCCTAATCTCGACCGGACAGGGTTATGGCTACACCTTC	CASTLISTGQGYGYTF
TRBV5-4	TRBJ1-1	-	many	TGTGCCAGCAGCGGGGGCGGCAGGGGACACACTGAAGCTTTCTTT	CASSGGGRGHTEAFF
TRBV7-2	TRBJ1-2	-	many	TGTGCCAGCATCCCAATTCGGGAGGGGGGCTATGGCTACACCTTC	CASIPIREGGYGYTF
TRBV7-2	TRBJ1-4	-	many	TGTGCCAGCACCTACCGGGCGGGGGAAAAACTGTTTTTT	CASTYRAGEKLFF
TRBV28	TRBJ1-3	-	few	TGTGCCAGCAGTTTATGGACGGGACCTGGAAACACCATATATTTT	CASSLWTGPGNTIYF
TRBV10-3	TRBJ2-7	TRBD1	medium-sized	TGTGCCATCAGTGACCGAGACAGGGAAAGCTCCTACGAGCAGTACTTC	CAISDRDRESSYEQYF
TRBV30	TRBJ1-6	-	many	TGTGCCTGGAGTGTCGGGGGTAAGCCCCTCCACTTT	CAWSVGGKPLHF
TRBV6-2/TRBV6-3	TRBJ1-2	-	many	TGTGCCAGCAGTAACCCTCGGACATTTCAATATGGCTACACCTTC	CASSNPRTFQYGYTF
TRBV6-5	TRBJ2-1	TRBD2	many	TGTGCCAGCGGGACCACTAGCGGTGCTTACAATGAGCAGTTCTTC	CASGTTSGAYNEQFF
TRBV7-2	TRBJ2-4	-	many	TGTGCCAGCAGCGATGGGCCCTTTAACATTCAGTACTTC	CASSDGPFNIQYF
TRBV7-6	TRBJ2-7	-	few	TGTGCCAGCAGCTTAGCCGACTCCACCTACGAGCAGTACTTC	CASSLADSTYEQYF
TRBV7-9	TRBJ2-5	-	-	TGTGCCAGCAGCGCGGGACCCCAACGGGAGACCCAGTACTTC	CASSAGPQRETQYF
TRBV3-1	TRBJ2-7	-	many	TGTGCCAGCAGCTCCAATGTACAGGGAAGGCAGTACTTC	CASSSNVQGRQYF
TRBV9	TRBJ2-3	-	-	TGTGCCAGCAGCCTCGCCCGCACAGATACGCAGTATTTT	CASSLARTDTQYF
TRBV10-1	TRBJ2-1	-	many	TGCGCCAGCAGTGAGGCGGGCAGGGTGATGGATGAGCAGTTCTTC	CASSEAGRVMDEQFF
TRBV6-6	TRBJ1-1	-	many	TGTGCCAGCAGTTACGGGACCGCCAGGGACACTGAAGCTTTCTTT	CASSYGTARDTEAFF
TRBV2	TRBJ1-4	TRBD1	many	TGTGCCACCAGGGACAGTCCAAATGAAAAACTGTTTTTT	CATRDSPNEKLFF